This TCR beta chain comes out of a study of T-cell reconstitution after alpha-beta-depleted transplantation in children. Unique molecular identifiers were incorporated into the prepared TCRbeta library. TCRdb reanalysed the PCR reads using MiXCR and keeps one entry per CDR3 protein. The table lists about 170,000 distinct CDR3 sequences, 11% of them singletons. Turning to this clonotype: Its target is not known.

Trimming left V 5 bases short and J 8 bases short, with 12 bases between. CDR1 is MNHNS, CDR2 SASEGT, per germline. The CDR3 sequence is 12 residues long. Study observations and caveats: Surviving recipient T cells and intrathymic progenitors accounted for some patients' high TCRbeta diversity at day 60. Diversity and T-cell counts at one year after transplant derived mostly from new T cells.

The gene calls are TRBV6-1 and TRBJ1-1; D possibly corresponds to TRBD1 (5 bases). The specimen was PBMCs, collected before TCRalphabeta/CD19-depleted stem cell transplant. This clonotype was obtained from a boy younger than 10 with acute myeloid leukemia, due to receive a stem cell transplant. The CDR3 DNA reads TGTGCCAGCAGTCCCATCGGGGACGAAGCTTTCTTT. This gives the protein CASSPIGDEAFF.